Following are 9 T cell receptor beta chains from one sample sequenced in a study of preoperative IRX-2 immunotherapy in early breast cancer (dated 2019 in TCRdb). The library was generated by the immunoSEQ multiplex PCR assay. In TCRdb, the immuneACCESS table is reduced to in-frame sequences with V and J assigned. These tables do not hold every clone; where another copy was compared, an unresolved V gene accounts for under half, and the others remain unexplained. The sample table contains 43,000 or so clones; only one count was recorded for over 85% of them. Jointly, the top ten make up roughly 1.6% of the sample. The treatment or condition label on this specimen signifies: preoperative locoregional IRX-2 cytokine immunotherapy. Sequences were derived from tumor tissue, sampled after IRX-2 immunotherapy. The receptor source for this set is a human donor with breast cancer.

The V call is TRBV7-9, the J call TRBJ2-2; 9 bases align to TRBD1. The CDR3 covers 16 residues. Unmatched junction bases numbered 13, after V lost 8 bases and J lost 6 bases. Germline V CDR1 and CDR2: SEHNR, FQNEAQ (reference sequence). The CDR3 here is CASGTTQQGAAGELFF. CDR3 DNA: TGTGCCAGCGGAACAACGCAACAGGGGGCAGCCGGGGAGCTGTTTTTT.

This rearrangement joins TRBV10-1 to TRBJ2-7; D is possibly TRBD2 (6 bases). Trimming removed 7 bases from V and 2 bases from J, with 12 bases in between. Germline loops: CDR1 WNHNN, CDR2 SYGVQD (reference sequence). The CDR3 extends over 13 amino acids. The DNA of the CDR3 is TGCGCCAGCACAGGCGGAGGGGCCTACGAGCAGTACTTC. It specifies CASTGGGAYEQYF.

The gene calls are TRBV11-2 and TRBJ2-3; TRBD2 matches at 9 bases. V lost 6 bases and J lost 5; bases outside the gene matches: 3. The CDR3 has 13 residues. The germline V gene encodes CDR1 SGHAT and CDR2 FQNNGV. The CDR3 is CASRRLAEDTQYF. The CDR3 DNA follows: TGTGCCAGCAGACGACTAGCGGAAGATACGCAGTATTTT.

The gene calls are TRBV7-9 and TRBJ2-1, with 11 bases aligning to TRBD2. The CDR3 covers 16 residues. Germline lookup yields CDR1 SEHNR and CDR2 FQNEAQ (reference sequence). The J segment lost 8 bases and the V segment lost 1 base, leaving 7 bases of the junction unmatched. Here the CDR3 reads CASSLGIAGGLDEQFF. CDR3 DNA sequence: TGTGCCAGCAGCTTAGGGATAGCGGGAGGGCTTGATGAGCAGTTCTTC.

This chain connects TRBV11-1 to TRBJ2-7, with a tentative D call TRBD1 (5 bases). This CDR3 has 13 amino acids. The germline V gene has CDR1 SGHAT and CDR2 FQDESV (reference sequence). V dropped 3 bases and J dropped 6 bases, with 12 bases sitting between them. The CDR3 protein is CASSFVQGPEQYF. The CDR3 DNA reads TGTGCCAGCAGCTTCGTCCAGGGCCCCGAGCAGTACTTC.

This chain links TRBV14 with TRBJ2-5; D is possibly TRBD1 or TRBD2 (5 bases each). The V gene lost 0 bases and the J gene lost 2 bases, with 10 bases spanning the gap. CDR1 SGHDN and CDR2 FVKESK come from the germline V gene. This CDR3 contains 15 residues. CDR3 residues: CASSQDWGIQETQYF. The CDR3 nucleotides read TGTGCCAGCAGCCAAGATTGGGGGATTCAAGAGACCCAGTACTTC.

The V call is TRBV9, the J call TRBJ2-2; D is possibly TRBD1 or TRBD2 (5 bases each). The CDR3 is 16 residues long. Germline loops: CDR1 SGDLS, CDR2 YYNGEE. Trimming took 2 bases from V and 0 from J, leaving 11 bases between them. CDR3 amino acids: CASSVRGDTNTGELFF. The CDR3 DNA follows: TGTGCCAGCAGCGTTCGGGGCGATACGAACACCGGGGAGCTGTTTTTT. Together with reference TRBV9 and TRBJ2-2, the CDR3 gives the full variable domain: DSGVTQTPKHLITATGQRVTLRCSPRSGDLSVYWYQQSLDQGLQFLIQYYNGEERAKGNILERFSAQQFPDLHSELNLSSLELGDSALYFCASSVRGDTNTGELFFGEGSRLTVL.

This chain joins TRBV5-4 and TRBJ2-3; D uncertain. The V gene's germline CDR1 is SGHNT and CDR2 YYREEE (reference sequence). The CDR3 has 14 amino acids. Trimming left V 1 base short and J 6 bases short, with 12 bases between. The CDR3 spells CASSLRGLADTQYF. In nucleotides, the CDR3 is TGTGCCAGCAGCTTGCGCGGTCTGGCGGATACGCAGTATTTT.

The V gene is TRBV28, the J gene TRBJ2-7; the D gene is possibly TRBD2 (6 bases). The germline V gene encodes CDR1 MDHEN and CDR2 SYDVKM. V lost 4 bases and J 7 bases, leaving 11 bases between the germline ends. CDR3 length equals 12 residues. The CDR3 DNA reads TGTGCCAGCAGTTCGGGACTTAGGGAGCAGTACTTC. Translated, it gives CASSSGLREQYF.